Included here is one T cell receptor beta chain sequence, with context. Profiled with immunoSEQ multiplex PCR; TCRdb holds only in-frame clones, not every one. Of approximately 150,000 clones listed, approximately 90% are singletons. These data are taken from a study of blood T cell repertoires in COVID-19. Study-level information: The analysed material was cDNA or gDNA that came from T cells, B-cell-depleted T cells, or PBMCs.

Trimming cost V 1 base and J 0 bases, with 4 bases left between them. CDR1 is SGHAT, CDR2 FQNNGV, per germline. The CDR3 loop spans 13 amino acids. This clonotype was sampled from a man younger than 30 with COVID-19, enrolled during active disease. The gene calls are TRBV11-2 and TRBJ2-7; no clear D gene. Material for sequencing was peripheral blood. Written as DNA, the CDR3 is TGTGCCAGCAGCTTAGTCATCTCCTACGAGCAGTACTTC. Its translation: CASSLVISYEQYF.